A selection of T cell receptor beta chains follows, all from one sample in a study of OX40 agonist ivuxolimab in advanced cancers. Produced via immunoSEQ multiplex PCR; TCRdb's table is partial and in-frame only. The sample includes about 84,000 clones, under 95% of them seen just once. The source was CD4+ or CD8+ T cells sorted from blood, collected in a trial of the OX40 agonist ivuxolimab. These receptors originate from an adult with an advanced solid tumor such as melanoma, head and neck, liver or kidney cancer. CDR3s include the opening cysteine and the closing phenylalanine or tryptophan.

v_call | cdr3_aa
TRBV5-1 | CASSFSGNPTGELFF
TRBV28 | CASSLTSGRAQGYEQYF
TRBV29-1 | CSGSSGIGHTDTQYF
TRBV5-6 | CASSAGNYGYTF
TRBV7-9 | CASSSNPTGAKNIQYF
TRBV11-2 | CASSSFFEEGYGYTF
TRBV6-6 | CASSRSSGGRVETQYF
TRBV7-2 | CASSLRRSSYNEQFF
TRBV7-2 | CASSSGVTDTQYF
TRBV30 | CAWSRDPSFNYGYTF
TRBV4-1 | CASSPTSGTETQYF
TRBV2 | CATPGPGGGEQYF
TRBV7-3 | CASSLMRGGPYEQYF
TRBV6-1 | CASSEIGGGGYTF
TRBV7-9 | CASSLTGGTEAFF
TRBV7-9 | CASSGGQLLNEKLFF
TRBV2 | CASSPQVDEPPSPLHF
TRBV20-1 | CSASNDYGYTF
TRBV4-3 | CASSQDHRGGVPEQYF
TRBV5-8 | CASSRRTSGSSYEQYF
TRBV11-3 | CASSLGGRGDTQYF
TRBV10-3 | CAISEVDPNQPQHF
TRBV11-3 | CASSLGQGGRETQYF
TRBV7-9 | CASSVPKTVNTEAFF
TRBV7-2 | CASSSYDYNEQFF
TRBV6-5 | CASSYFRGNTIYF
TRBV5-1 | CASSLEPGFGNEQYF
TRBV6-1 | CASSVRIDGNSPLHF
TRBV7-9 | CASSLFLVGGTEAFF
TRBV15 | CATSRESIAGNQYF
TRBV2 | CASSVIETQYF
TRBV5-1 | CASSLTGDTEAFF
TRBV9 | CASSAEGGRYNEQFF
TRBV5-1 | CASSLGLAGGNYEQYF
TRBV28 | CASSFATEPPNQPQHF
TRBV2 | CASSEGRETQYF
TRBV4-2 | CASSQDHRGTQETQYF
TRBV6-1 | CASKGAGGSYEQYF
TRBV7-2 | CASSWTGDSNQPQHF
TRBV11-3 | CASSFAGGDIQYF
TRBV7-2 | CASSLPGQRGEAFF
TRBV28 | CARPQGPNTEAFF
TRBV28 | CASTSSGTWTF
TRBV18 | CASSPNEGYRPTDTQYF
TRBV14 | CASSLPRAAFGYTF
TRBV7-9 | CASSRGTGADTQYF
TRBV10-2 | CASSPGLAGPYEQYF
TRBV4-1 | CASSHVEEGRGYTF
TRBV6-5 | CASKRGVSYEQYF
TRBV5-1 | CASSLSGLAGVAEQFF
TRBV28 | CASRRQGGEQFF
TRBV10-3 | CAIRDSLAGGRDEQYF